This T cell receptor beta chain was captured by sequencing in a study of human T cells and chemical hapten exposure. Overall study findings and caveats: A positive correlation with patch test score was shown by PT1 expanded TCR counts.

Germline lookup yields CDR1 SGHVS and CDR2 FQNEAQ. V gave up 1 base and J gave up 9 bases, with 16 bases separating them. This CDR3 spans 15 amino acids. This clonotype was seen only a few times. As yet, its antigen is unknown. TCRdb fed the RACE reads into MiXCR, producing one record per CDR3 protein. The table includes 300,000 to 450,000 distinct CDR3 sequences, around 5.5% detected once. Specified time point: pre-sensitization, week 0. The treatment here: therapeutic diphenylcyclopropenone sensitization with weekly scalp DPC. Those who donated were patients with alopecia, 18 to 70 years of age, and suitable for DPC.

The clonotype was recovered from a woman aged 18 to 35 with alopecia areata. Some clones in this sample may be carry-over from other donors' samples. The sequenced sample was whole blood, obtained in connection with sensitization to the hapten diphenylcyclopropenone (DPC). This chain joins TRBV7-8 and TRBJ2-1; D possibly corresponds to TRBD1 (5 bases). The CDR3 nucleotides are TGTGCCAGCAGCTTAGGGTCAGGGATCACTGGTGAGCAGTTCTTC. Encoded protein: CASSLGSGITGEQFF.